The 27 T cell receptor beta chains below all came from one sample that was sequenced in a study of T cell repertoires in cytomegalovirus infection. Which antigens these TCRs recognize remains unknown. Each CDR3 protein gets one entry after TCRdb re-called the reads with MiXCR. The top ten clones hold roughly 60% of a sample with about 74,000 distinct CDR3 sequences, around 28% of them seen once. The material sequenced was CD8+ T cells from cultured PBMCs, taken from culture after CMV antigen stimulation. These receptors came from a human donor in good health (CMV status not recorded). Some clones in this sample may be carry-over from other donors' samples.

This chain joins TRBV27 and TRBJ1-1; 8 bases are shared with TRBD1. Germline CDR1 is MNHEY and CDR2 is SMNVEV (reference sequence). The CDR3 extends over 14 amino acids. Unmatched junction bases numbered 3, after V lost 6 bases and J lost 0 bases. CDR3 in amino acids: CASRDRAMNTEAFF. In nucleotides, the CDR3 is TGTGCCAGCAGGGACAGGGCCATGAACACTGAAGCTTTCTTT.

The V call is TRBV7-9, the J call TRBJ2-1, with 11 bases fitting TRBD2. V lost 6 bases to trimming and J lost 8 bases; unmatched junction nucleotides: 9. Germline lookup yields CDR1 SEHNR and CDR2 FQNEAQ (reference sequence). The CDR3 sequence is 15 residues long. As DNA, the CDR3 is TGTGCCAGCAGTCCTGGACTAGCGGGCTCGGATGAGCAGTTCTTC. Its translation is CASSPGLAGSDEQFF. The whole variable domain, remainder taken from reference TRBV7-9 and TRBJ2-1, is DTGVSQNPRHKITKRGQNVTFRCDPISEHNRLYWYRQTLGQGPEFLTYFQNEAQLEKSRLLSDRFSAERPKGSFSTLEIQRTEQGDSAMYLCASSPGLAGSDEQFFGPGTRLTVL.

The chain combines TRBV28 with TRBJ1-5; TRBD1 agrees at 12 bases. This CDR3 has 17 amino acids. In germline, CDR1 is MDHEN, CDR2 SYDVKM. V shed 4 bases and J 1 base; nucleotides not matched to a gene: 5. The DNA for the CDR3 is TGTGCCAGCAGTTCCTGGGACAGGGGGCCGAGCAATCAGCCCCAGCATTTT. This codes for CASSSWDRGPSNQPQHF.

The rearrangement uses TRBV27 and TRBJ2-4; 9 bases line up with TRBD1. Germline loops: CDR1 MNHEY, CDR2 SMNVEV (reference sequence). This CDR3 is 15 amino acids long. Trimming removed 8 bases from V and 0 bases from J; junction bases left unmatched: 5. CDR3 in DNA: TGTGCCAGCGGGGGACAGGGCTTAGCCAAAAACATTCAGTACTTC. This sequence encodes CASGGQGLAKNIQYF.

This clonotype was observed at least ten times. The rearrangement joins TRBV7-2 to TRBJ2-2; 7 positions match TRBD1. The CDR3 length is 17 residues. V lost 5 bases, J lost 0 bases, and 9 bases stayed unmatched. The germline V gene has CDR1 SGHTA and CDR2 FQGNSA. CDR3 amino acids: CASSPDRVGANTGELFF. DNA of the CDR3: TGTGCCAGCAGCCCAGACAGGGTAGGAGCGAACACCGGGGAGCTGTTTTTT.

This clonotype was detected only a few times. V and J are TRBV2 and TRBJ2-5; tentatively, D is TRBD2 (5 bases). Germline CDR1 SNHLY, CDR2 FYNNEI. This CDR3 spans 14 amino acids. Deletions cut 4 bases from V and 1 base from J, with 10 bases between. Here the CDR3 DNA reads TGTGCCAGCAGTGTTGTCGGAGGCCAAGAGACCCAGTACTTC. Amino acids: CASSVVGGQETQYF. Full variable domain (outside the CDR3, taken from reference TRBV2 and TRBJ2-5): EPEVTQTPSHQVTQMGQEVILRCVPISNHLYFYWYRQILGQKVEFLVSFYNNEISEKSEIFDDQFSVERPDGSNFTLKIRSTKLEDSAMYFCASSVVGGQETQYFGPGTRLLVL.

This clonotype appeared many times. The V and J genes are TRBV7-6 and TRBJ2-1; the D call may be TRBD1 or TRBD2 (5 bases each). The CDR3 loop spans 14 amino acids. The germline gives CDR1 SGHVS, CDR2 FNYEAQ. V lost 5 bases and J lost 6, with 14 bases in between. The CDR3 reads CASSPRGGGNEQFF. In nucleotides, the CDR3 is TGTGCCAGCAGCCCACGTGGTGGGGGCAATGAGCAGTTCTTC.

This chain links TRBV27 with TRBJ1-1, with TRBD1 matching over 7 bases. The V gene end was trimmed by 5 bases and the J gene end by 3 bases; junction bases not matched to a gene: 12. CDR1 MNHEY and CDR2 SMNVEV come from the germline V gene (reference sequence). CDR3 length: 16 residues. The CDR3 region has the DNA TGTGCCAGCAGTCCCTCCCGTCAGGGGGTTTACACTGAAGCTTTCTTT. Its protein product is CASSPSRQGVYTEAFF.

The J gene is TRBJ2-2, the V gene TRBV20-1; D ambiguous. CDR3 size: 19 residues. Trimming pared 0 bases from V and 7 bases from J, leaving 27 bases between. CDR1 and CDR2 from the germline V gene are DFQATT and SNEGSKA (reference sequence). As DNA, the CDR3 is TGCAGTGCTAGAGACTCTTACCCCTTCGAGTGGGCAGGTGGCGGGGAGCTGTTTTTT. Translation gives CSARDSYPFEWAGGGELFF.

CDR3 sequence: CASSYPGMNTEAFF. The CDR3 nucleotides read TGTGCCAGCAGTTACCCGGGGATGAACACTGAAGCTTTCTTT. The rearrangement links TRBV6-6 to TRBJ1-1; no definite D call. This CDR3 is 14 amino acids long. Germline V CDR1 and CDR2: MNHNY, SVGAGI (reference sequence). V was trimmed by 2 bases and J by 0 bases, leaving 7 bases between them.

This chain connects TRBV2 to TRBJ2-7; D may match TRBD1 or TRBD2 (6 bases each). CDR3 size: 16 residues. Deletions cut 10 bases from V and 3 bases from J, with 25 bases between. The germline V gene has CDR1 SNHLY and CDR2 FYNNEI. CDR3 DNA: TGTGCCATCCCCAGGGGAGGAGGGCCTCTACTCTACGAGCAGTACTTC. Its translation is CAIPRGGGPLLYEQYF.

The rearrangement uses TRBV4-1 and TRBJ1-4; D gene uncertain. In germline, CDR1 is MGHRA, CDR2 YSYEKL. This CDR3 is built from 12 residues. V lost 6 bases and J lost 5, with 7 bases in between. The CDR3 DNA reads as TGCGCCAGCAGTCGGGAGAATGAAAAACTGTTTTTT. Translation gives CASSRENEKLFF.

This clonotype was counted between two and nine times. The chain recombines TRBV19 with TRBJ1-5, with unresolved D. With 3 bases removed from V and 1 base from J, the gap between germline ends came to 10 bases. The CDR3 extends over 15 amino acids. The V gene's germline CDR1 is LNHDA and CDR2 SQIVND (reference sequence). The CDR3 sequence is CASSITDLSNQPQHF. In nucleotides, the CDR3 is TGTGCCAGTAGTATCACAGACCTAAGCAATCAGCCCCAGCATTTT.

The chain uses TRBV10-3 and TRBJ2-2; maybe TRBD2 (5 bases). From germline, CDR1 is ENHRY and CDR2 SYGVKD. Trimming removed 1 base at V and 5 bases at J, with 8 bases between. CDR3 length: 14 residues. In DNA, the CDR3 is TGTGCCATCAGTGAGTTGGGAGCGACCGGGGAGCTGTTTTTT. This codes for CAISELGATGELFF.

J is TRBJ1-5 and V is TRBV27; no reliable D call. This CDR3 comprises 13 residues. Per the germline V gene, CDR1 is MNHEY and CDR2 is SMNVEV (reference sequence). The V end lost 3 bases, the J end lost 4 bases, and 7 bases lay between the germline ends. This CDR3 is CASSFGVNQPQHF. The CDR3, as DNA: TGTGCCAGCAGTTTTGGGGTAAATCAGCCCCAGCATTTT.

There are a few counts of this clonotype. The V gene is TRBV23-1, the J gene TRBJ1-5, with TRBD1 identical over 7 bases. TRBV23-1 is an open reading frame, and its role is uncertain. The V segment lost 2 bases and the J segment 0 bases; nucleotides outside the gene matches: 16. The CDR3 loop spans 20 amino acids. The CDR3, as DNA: TGCGCCAGCAGTCAAGAATTCCGGGACAGCGGTCCATATAGCAATCAGCCCCAGCATTTT. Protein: CASSQEFRDSGPYSNQPQHF.

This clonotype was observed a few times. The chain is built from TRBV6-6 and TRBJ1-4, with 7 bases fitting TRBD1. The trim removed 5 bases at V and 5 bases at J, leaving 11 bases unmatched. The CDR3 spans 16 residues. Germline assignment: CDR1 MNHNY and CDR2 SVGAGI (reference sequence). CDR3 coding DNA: TGTGCCAGCAGTCCGAGACGACAGGGACCGAATGAAAAACTGTTTTTT. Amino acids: CASSPRRQGPNEKLFF.

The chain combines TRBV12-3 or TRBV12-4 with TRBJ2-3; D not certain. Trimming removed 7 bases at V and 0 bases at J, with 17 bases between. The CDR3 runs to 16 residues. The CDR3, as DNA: TGTGCCAGCATCTCTGGAACCCTAATTAGCACAGATACGCAGTATTTT. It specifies CASISGTLISTDTQYF.

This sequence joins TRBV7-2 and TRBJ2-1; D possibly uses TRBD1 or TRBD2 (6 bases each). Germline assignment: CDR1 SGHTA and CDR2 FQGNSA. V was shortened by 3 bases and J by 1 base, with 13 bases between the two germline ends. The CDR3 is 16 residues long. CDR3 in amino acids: CASSFGGGGSYNEQFF. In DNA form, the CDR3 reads TGTGCCAGCAGCTTCGGAGGAGGGGGGTCCTACAATGAGCAGTTCTTC.

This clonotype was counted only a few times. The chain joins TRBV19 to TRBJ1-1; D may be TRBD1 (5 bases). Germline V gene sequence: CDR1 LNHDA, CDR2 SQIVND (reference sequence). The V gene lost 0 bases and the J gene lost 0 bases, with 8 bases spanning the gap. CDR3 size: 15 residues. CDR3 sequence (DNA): TGTGCCAGTAGTATAGAAGAGGGGATGAACACTGAAGCTTTCTTT. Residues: CASSIEEGMNTEAFF.

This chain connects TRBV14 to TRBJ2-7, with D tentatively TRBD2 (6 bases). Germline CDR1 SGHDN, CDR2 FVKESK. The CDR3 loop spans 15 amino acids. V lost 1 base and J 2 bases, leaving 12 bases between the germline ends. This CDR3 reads CASSQAGSPTYEQYF. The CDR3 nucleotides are TGTGCCAGCAGCCAAGCCGGGAGCCCCACCTACGAGCAGTACTTC.

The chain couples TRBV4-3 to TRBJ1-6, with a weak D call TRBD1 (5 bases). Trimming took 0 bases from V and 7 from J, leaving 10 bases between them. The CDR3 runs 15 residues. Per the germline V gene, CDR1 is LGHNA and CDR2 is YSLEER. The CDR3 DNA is TGCGCCAGCAGCCAAGATACAGGCCAAAATTCACCCCTCCACTTT. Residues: CASSQDTGQNSPLHF.

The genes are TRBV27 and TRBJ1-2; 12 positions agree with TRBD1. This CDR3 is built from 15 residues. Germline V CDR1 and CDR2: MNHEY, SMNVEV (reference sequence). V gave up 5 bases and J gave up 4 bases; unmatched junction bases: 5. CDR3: CASSPGTGGIYGYTF. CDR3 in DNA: TGTGCCAGCAGTCCTGGGACAGGGGGCATCTATGGCTACACCTTC.

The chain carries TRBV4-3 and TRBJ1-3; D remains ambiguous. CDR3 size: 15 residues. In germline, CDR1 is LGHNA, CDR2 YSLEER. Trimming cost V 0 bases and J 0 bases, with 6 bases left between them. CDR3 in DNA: TGCGCCAGCAGCCAAGATTCCAGCTCTGGAAACACCATATATTTT. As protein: CASSQDSSSGNTIYF.

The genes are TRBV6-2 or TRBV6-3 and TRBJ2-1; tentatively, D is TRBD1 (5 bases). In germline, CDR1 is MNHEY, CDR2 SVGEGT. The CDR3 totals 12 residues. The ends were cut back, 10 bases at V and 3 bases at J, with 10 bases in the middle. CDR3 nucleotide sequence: TGTGCCACCCGCGACAGCTACAATGAGCAGTTCTTC. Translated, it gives CATRDSYNEQFF.

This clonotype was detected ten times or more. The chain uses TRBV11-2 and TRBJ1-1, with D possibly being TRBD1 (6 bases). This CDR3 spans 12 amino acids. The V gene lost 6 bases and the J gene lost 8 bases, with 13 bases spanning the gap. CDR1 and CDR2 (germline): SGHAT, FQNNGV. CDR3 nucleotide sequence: TGTGCCAGCAGGAGGGGGGCGGGAGAAGCTTTCTTT. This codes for CASRRGAGEAFF.

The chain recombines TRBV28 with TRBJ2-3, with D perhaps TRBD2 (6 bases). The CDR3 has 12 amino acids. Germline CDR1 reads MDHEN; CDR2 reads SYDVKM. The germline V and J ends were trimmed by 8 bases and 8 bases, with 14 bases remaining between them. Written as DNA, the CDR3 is TGTGCCAGCGCGGACTACCAGGGTACGCAGTATTTT. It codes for CASADYQGTQYF.